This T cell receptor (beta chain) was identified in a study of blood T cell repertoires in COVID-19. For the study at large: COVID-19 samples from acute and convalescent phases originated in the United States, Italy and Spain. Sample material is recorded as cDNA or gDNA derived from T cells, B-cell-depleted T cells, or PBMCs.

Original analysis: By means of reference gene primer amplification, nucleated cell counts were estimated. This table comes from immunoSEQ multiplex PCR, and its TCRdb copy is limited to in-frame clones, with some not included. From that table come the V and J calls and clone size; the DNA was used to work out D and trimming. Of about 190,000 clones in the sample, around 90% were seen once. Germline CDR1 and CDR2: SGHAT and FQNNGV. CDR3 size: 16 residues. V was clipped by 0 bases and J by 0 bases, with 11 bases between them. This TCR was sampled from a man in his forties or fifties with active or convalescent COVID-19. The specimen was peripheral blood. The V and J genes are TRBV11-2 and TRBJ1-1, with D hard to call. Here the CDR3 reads CASSLEIGHLNTEAFF. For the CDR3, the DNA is TGTGCCAGCAGCTTAGAAATTGGCCATTTGAACACTGAAGCTTTCTTT.